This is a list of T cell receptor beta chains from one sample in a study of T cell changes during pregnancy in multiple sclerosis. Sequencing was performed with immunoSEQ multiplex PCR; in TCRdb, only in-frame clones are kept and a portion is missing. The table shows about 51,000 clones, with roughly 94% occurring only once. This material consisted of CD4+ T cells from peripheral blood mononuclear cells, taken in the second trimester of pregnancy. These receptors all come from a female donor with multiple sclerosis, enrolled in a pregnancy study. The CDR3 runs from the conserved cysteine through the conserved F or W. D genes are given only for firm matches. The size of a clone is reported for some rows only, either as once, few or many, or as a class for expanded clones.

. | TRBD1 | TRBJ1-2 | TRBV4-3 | CASSLRQGQKGYTF | TGCGCCAGCAGCCTCCGACAGGGACAGAAGGGCTACACCTTC
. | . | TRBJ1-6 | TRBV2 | CASSAGNNSPLHF | TGTGCCAGCAGCGCGGGGAATAATTCACCCCTCCACTTT
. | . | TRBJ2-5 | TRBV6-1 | CASSESGRQETQYF | TGTGCCAGCAGTGAATCAGGGCGACAAGAGACCCAGTACTTC
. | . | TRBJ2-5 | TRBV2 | CASSDKLAWETQYF | TGTGCCAGCAGTGATAAACTAGCTTGGGAGACCCAGTACTTC
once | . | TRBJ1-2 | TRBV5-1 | CASSFGIGNYGYTF | TGCGCCAGCAGCTTTGGCATCGGGAACTATGGCTACACCTTC
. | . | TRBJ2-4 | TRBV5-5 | CASSLAWGAKNIQYF | TGTGCCAGCAGCTTGGCATGGGGCGCGAAGAACATTCAGTACTTC
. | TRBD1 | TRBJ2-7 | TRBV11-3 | CASSRGDRAIDEQYF | TGTGCCAGCAGCCGAGGGGACAGGGCGATTGACGAGCAGTACTTC
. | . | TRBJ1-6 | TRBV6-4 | CASKSGKDNSPLHF | TGTGCCAGCAAGTCGGGAAAGGACAATTCACCCCTCCACTTT
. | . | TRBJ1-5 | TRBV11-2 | CASSFSGAQPQHF | TGTGCCAGCAGCTTCTCCGGAGCTCAGCCCCAGCATTTT
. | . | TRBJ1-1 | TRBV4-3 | CASSQGYRNTEAFF | TGCGCCAGCAGCCAAGGCTACCGGAACACTGAAGCTTTCTTT
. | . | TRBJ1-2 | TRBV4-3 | CASSQVAVYSSNYGYTF | TGCGCCAGCAGTCAGGTCGCAGTGTACAGCTCTAACTATGGCTACACCTTC
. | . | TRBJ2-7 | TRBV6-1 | CASSVRDFPYEQYF | TGTGCCAGCAGTGTCCGGGACTTTCCCTACGAGCAGTACTTC
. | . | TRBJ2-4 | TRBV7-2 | CASSLEELAKNIQYF | TGTGCCAGCAGCTTAGAGGAGTTAGCCAAAAACATTCAGTACTTC
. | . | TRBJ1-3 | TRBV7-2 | CASSLAHGSGNTIYF | TGTGCCAGCAGCTTAGCGCACGGGTCTGGAAACACCATATATTTT
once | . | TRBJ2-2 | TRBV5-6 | CASSLEAGRELFF | TGTGCCAGCAGCCTCGAGGCGGGGAGGGAGCTGTTTTTT
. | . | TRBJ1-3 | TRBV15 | CATSSYRDTSGNTIYF | TGTGCCACCAGCAGTTACAGGGATACCTCTGGAAACACCATATATTTT
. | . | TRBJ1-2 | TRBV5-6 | CASSLSGVRYGYTF | TGTGCCAGCAGCCTGTCGGGGGTTCGCTATGGCTACACCTTC
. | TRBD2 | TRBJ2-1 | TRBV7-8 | CASSTRLAPSYNEQFF | TGTGCCAGCAGCACCCGACTAGCGCCATCCTACAATGAGCAGTTCTTC
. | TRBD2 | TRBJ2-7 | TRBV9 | CASSVGGLASYEQYF | TGTGCCAGCAGTGTCGGGGGACTAGCGTCCTACGAGCAGTACTTC
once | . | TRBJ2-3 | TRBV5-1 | CASSLEVAVTDTQYF | TGCGCCAGCAGCTTGGAGGTAGCGGTCACAGATACGCAGTATTTT
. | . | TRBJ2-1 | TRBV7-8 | CASGAGVLRGPTHEQFF | TGTGCCAGCGGTGCGGGTGTCCTGCGTGGACCGACGCATGAGCAGTTCTTC
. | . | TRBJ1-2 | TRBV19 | CASSAPGEHYGYTF | TGTGCCAGTAGTGCACCAGGGGAGCACTATGGCTACACCTTC
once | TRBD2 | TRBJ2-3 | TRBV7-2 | CASSSTSGTDTQYF | TGTGCCAGCAGCTCTACTAGCGGCACAGATACGCAGTATTTT
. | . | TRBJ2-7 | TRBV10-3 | CAISEATVDEQYF | TGTGCCATCAGTGAGGCGACAGTCGACGAGCAGTACTTC
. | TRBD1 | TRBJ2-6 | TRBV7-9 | CASSFLVDRVRRGANVLTF | TGTGCCAGCAGCTTCCTGGTGGACAGGGTGAGGCGTGGGGCCAACGTCCTGACTTTC
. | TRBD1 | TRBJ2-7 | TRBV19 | CASSITRQGKGEQYF | TGTGCCAGTAGTATAACCCGACAGGGAAAAGGCGAGCAGTACTTC
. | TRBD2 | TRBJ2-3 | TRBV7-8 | CASSSLAGVDTQYF | TGTGCCAGCAGCTCGTTAGCGGGGGTGGATACGCAGTATTTT
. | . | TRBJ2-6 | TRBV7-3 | CASSPQHGPGFLSGANVLTF | TGTGCCAGCAGCCCTCAACACGGGCCAGGGTTCCTCTCTGGGGCCAACGTCCTGACTTTC
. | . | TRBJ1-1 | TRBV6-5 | CASSRGGVATEAFF | TGTGCCAGCAGTCGAGGGGGTGTTGCCACTGAAGCTTTCTTT
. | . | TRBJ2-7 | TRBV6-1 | CASSRPSAPYEQYF | TGTGCCAGCAGTCGTCCTAGCGCGCCCTACGAGCAGTACTTC
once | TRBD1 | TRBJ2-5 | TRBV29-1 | CSVVARGKETQYF | TGCAGCGTTGTAGCCAGGGGGAAAGAGACCCAGTACTTC
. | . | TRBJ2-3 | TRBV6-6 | CASSYGGMGTDTQYF | TGTGCCAGCAGTTACGGCGGAATGGGCACAGATACGCAGTATTTT
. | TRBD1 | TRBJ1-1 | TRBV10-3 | CAITRTGGEGEAFF | TGTGCCATCACCCGGACAGGGGGCGAGGGTGAAGCTTTCTTT
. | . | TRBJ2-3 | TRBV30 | CAWSVRRQLKDTQYF | TGTGCCTGGAGTGTACGGAGACAGCTCAAAGATACGCAGTATTTT
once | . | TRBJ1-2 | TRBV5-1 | CASSSQVQIGGYTF | TGCGCCAGCAGCTCACAGGTCCAGATAGGAGGCTACACCTTC
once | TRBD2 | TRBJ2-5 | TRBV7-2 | CASSLSHGGGQETQYF | TGTGCCAGCAGCTTAAGCCACGGCGGGGGGCAAGAGACCCAGTACTTC
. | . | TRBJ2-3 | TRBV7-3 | CASSQNEGDTQYF | TGTGCCAGCAGCCAGAACGAGGGAGATACGCAGTATTTT